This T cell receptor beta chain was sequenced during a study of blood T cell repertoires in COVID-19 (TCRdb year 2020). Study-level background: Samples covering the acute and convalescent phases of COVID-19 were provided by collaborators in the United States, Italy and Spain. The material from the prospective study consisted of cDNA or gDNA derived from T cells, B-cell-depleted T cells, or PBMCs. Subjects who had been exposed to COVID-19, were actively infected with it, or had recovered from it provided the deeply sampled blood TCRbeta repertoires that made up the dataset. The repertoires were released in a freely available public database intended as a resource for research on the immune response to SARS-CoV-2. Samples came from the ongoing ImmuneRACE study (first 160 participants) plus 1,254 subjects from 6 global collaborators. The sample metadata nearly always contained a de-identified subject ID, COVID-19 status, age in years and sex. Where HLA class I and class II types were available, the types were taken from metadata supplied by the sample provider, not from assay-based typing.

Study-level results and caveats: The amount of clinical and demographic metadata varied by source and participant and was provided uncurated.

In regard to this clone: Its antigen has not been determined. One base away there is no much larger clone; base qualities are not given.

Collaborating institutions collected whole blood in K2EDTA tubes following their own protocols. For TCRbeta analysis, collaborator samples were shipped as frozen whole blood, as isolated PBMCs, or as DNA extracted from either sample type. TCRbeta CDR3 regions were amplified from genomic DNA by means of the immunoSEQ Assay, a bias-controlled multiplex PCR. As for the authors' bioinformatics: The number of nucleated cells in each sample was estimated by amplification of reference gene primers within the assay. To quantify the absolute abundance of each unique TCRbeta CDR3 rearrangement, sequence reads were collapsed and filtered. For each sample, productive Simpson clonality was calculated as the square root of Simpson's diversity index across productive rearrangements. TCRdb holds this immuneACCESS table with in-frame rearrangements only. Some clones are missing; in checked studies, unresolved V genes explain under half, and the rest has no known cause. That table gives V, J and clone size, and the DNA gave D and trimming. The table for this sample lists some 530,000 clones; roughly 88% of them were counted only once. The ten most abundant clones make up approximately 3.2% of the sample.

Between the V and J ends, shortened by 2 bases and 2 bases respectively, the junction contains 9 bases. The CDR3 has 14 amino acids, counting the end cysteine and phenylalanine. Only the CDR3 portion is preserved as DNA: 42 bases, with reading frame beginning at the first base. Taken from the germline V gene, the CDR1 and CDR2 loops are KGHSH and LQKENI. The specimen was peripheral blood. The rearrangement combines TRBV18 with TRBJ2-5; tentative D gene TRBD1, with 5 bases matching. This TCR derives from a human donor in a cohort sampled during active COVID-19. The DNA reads TGTGCCAGCTCACCAGACAGAATACAAGAGACCCAGTACTTC. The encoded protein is CASSPDRIQETQYF.